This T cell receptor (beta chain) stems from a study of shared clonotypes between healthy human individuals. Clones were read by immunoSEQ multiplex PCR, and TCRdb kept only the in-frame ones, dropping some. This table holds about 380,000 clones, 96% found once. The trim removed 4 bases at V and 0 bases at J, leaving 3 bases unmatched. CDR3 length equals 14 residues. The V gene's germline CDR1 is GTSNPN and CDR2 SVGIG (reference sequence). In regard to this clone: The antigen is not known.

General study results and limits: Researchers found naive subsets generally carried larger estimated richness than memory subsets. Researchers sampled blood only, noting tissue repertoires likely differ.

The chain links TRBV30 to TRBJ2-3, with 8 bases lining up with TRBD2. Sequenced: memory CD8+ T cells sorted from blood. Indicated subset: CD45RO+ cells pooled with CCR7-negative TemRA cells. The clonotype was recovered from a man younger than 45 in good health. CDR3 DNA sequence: TGTGCCTGGACTAGCGGGTATAGCACAGATACGCAGTATTTT. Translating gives CAWTSGYSTDTQYF.